This TCR beta chain was identified during a study of low-dose radiotherapy and immunotherapy resistance in tumors. CDR3 size: 18 residues. Per the germline V gene, CDR1 is SGHRS and CDR2 is YFSETQ. The junction had 15 bases not matched to a gene; V was cut back by 3 bases and J by 5 bases. There are many counts of this clonotype. Stated time point: before trial treatment. The donors, trial participants, received nivolumab, ipilimumab, aspirin, low-dose cyclophosphamide and low-dose radiotherapy. Eligibility was restricted to patients presenting with advanced solid tumors that lacked tumor-infiltrating lymphocytes. TRAV- and TRBV-specific primers were used for first-strand cDNA, which covered alpha and beta chains. A constant-region primer paired with the V-primer adapter amplified TCRs over 20 PCR cycles. TCRdb itself ran the reads through MiXCR, one entry per CDR3 protein. The data contain about 82,000 distinct CDR3 sequences, 15% to 20% of them singletons.

This receptor was taken from a male donor with prostate cancer. This chain connects TRBV5-1 to TRBJ2-2; 8 bases line up with TRBD1. This material consisted of PBMCs, taken before treatment. The CDR3 region has the DNA TGCGCCAGCAGCTCAATACGACAGGGGATTATGGGGACCGGGGAGCTGTTTTTT. It is translated as CASSSIRQGIMGTGELFF.